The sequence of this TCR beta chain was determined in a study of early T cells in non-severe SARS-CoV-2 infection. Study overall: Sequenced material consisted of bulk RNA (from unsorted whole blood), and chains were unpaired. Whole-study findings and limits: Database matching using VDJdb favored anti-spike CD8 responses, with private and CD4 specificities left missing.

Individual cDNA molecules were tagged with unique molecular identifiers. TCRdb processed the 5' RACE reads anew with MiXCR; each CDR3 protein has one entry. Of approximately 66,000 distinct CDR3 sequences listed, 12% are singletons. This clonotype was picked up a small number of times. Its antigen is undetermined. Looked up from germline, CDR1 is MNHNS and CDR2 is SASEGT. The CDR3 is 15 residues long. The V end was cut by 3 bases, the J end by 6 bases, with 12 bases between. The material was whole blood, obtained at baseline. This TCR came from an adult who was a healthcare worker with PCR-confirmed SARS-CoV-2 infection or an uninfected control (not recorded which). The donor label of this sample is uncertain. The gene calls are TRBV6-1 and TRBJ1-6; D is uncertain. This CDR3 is CASSDLAASNSPLHF. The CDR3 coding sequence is TGTGCCAGCAGTGATTTGGCAGCGTCTAATTCACCCCTCCACTTT.